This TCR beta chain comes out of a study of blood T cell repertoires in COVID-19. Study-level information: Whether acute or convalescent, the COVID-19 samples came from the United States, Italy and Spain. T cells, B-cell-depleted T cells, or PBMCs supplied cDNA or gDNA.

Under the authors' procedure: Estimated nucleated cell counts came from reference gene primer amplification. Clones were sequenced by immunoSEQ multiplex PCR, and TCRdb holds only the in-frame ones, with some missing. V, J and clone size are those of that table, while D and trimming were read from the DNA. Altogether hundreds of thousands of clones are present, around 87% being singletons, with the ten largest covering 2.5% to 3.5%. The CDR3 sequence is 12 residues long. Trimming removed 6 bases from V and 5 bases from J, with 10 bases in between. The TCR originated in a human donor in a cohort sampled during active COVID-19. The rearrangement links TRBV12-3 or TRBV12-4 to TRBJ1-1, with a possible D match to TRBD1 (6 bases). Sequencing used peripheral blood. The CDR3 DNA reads TGTGCCAGCAGGACAGGTTCGACTGAAGCTTTCTTT. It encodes CASRTGSTEAFF.